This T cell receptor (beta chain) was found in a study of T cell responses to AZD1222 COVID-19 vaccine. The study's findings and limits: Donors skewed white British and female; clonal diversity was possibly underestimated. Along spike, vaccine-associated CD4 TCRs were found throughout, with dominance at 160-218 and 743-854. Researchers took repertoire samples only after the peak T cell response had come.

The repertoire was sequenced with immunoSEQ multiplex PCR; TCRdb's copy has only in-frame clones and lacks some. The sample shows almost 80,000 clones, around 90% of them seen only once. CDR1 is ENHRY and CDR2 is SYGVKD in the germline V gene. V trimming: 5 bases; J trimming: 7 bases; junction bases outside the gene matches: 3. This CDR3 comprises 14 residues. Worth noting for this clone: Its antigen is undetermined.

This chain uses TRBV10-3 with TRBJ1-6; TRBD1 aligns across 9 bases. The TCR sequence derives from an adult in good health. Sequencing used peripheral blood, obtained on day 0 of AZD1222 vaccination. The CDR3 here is CAISSGTGNSPLHF. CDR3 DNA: TGTGCCATCAGTTCCGGGACAGGGAATTCACCCCTCCACTTT.